This TCR beta chain was profiled in a study of blood T cell repertoires in COVID-19. Germline CDR1 and CDR2: SGHRS and YFSETQ. The CDR3 covers 13 residues. V dropped 2 bases and J dropped 6 bases, with 10 bases sitting between them. The sample holds one count of this clone. Clones were sequenced by immunoSEQ multiplex PCR, and TCRdb holds only the in-frame ones, with some missing. The sample holds approximately 280,000 clones, 65% to 90% seen once. The receptor was isolated from a man aged 50 or older with active or convalescent COVID-19. The chain combines TRBV5-1 with TRBJ2-3, with a weak D call TRBD1 (5 bases). Sequencing was performed on peripheral blood. CDR3 in amino acids: CASSFPGIDTQYF. DNA of the CDR3: TGCGCCAGCAGCTTCCCAGGGATTGATACGCAGTATTTT.